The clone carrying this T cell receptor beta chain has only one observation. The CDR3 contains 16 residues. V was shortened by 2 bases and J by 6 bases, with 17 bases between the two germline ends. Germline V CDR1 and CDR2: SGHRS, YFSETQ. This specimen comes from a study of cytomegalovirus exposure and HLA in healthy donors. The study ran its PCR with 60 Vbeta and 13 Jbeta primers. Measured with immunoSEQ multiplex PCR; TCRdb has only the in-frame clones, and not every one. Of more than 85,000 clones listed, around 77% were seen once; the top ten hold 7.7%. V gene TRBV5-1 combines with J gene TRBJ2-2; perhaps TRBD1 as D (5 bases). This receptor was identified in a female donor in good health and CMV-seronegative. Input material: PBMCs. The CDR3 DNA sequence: TGCGCCAGCAGCTTAACCCCCCAGGGATCCGCCGGGGAGCTGTTTTTT. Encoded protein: CASSLTPQGSAGELFF.